The 4 T cell receptor beta chains listed next were all sequenced from one sample in a study of tumour-infiltrating T cells in Burkitt lymphoma. Profiled with immunoSEQ multiplex PCR; TCRdb holds only in-frame clones, not every one. Of roughly 1,800 clones in the sample, about 13% are singletons; the top ten hold about 7.3%. The sequencing input was tumor tissue. The receptors were sampled from a human donor with Burkitt lymphoma.

The chain links TRBV4-1 to TRBJ2-1, with TRBD1 identical over 9 bases. CDR3 length: 16 amino acids. Germline values: CDR1 MGHRA, CDR2 YSYEKL. After removal of 4 bases from V and 4 bases from J, the junction contained 8 bases not matched to a gene. The CDR3 sequence is CASSLYPGQGYNEQFF. The CDR3 DNA follows: TGCGCCAGCAGCCTTTACCCGGGACAGGGATACAATGAGCAGTTCTTC.

The chain recombines TRBV5-4 with TRBJ2-5, with D possibly being TRBD1 (5 bases). CDR3 size: 13 residues. Trimming left V 0 bases short and J 2 bases short, with 5 bases between. Looked up from germline, CDR1 is SGHNT and CDR2 is YYREEE (reference sequence). In DNA form, the CDR3 reads TGTGCCAGCAGCTTGGGACAGCAAGAGACCCAGTACTTC. Translating gives CASSLGQQETQYF. The whole variable domain, filled in from reference TRBV5-4 and TRBJ2-5, reads ETGVTQSPTHLIKTRGQQVTLRCSSQSGHNTVSWYQQALGQGPQFIFQYYREEENGRGNFPPRFSGLQFPNYSSELNVNALELDDSALYLCASSLGQQETQYFGPGTRLLVL.

This clone was picked up a small number of times. The chain employs TRBV5-1 and TRBJ2-1; TRBD2 agrees at 7 bases. CDR1 SGHRS and CDR2 YFSETQ come from the germline V gene. Trimming at V came to 5 bases and at J to 7 bases, leaving 15 bases not matched to a gene. The CDR3 is made up of 16 amino acids. The CDR3 bases are TGCGCCAGCAGTCTCATAGCGGGCGAGGGAACAAATGAGCAGTTCTTC. This sequence encodes CASSLIAGEGTNEQFF. The full variable domain, its missing parts supplied by reference TRBV5-1 and TRBJ2-1, is KAGVTQTPRYLIKTRGQQVTLSCSPISGHRSVSWYQQTPGQGLQFLFEYFSETQRNKGNFPGRFSGRQFSNSRSEMNVSTLELGDSALYLCASSLIAGEGTNEQFFGPGTRLTVL.

J is TRBJ2-2 and V is TRBV9; 9 bases are shared with TRBD2. This CDR3 spans 15 amino acids. The germline CDR1 and CDR2 sequences are SGDLS and YYNGEE. After removal of 3 bases from V and 4 bases from J, the junction contained 4 bases not matched to a gene. The CDR3 region is CASSASGGSTGELFF. CDR3 coding DNA: TGTGCCAGCAGCGCCAGCGGGGGGTCCACCGGGGAGCTGTTTTTT.